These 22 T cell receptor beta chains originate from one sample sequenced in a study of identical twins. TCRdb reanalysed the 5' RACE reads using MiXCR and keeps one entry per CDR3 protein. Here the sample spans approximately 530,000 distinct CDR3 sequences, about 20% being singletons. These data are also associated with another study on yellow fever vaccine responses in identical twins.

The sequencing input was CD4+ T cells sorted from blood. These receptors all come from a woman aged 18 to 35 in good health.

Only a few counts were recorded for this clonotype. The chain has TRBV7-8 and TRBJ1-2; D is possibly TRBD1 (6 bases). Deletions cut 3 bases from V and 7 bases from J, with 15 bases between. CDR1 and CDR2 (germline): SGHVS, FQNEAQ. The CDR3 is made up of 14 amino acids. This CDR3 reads CASSFETGGVGYTF. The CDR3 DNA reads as TGTGCCAGCAGCTTCGAGACAGGAGGGGTTGGCTACACCTTC.

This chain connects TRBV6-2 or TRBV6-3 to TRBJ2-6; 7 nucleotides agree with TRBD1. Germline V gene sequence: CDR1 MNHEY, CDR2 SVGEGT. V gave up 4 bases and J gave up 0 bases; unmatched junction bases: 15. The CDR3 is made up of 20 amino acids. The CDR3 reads CASSSTFFGTANSGANVLTF. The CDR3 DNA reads TGTGCCAGCAGTTCAACCTTCTTCGGGACAGCTAACTCTGGGGCCAACGTCCTGACTTTC.

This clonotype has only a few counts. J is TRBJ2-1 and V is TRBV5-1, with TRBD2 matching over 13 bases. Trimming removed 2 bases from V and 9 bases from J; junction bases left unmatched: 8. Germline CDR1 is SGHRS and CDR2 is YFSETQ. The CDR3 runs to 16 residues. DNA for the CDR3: TGCGCCAGCAGCTTTACTAGCGGGGGGGCCGTCGGTGAGCAGTTCTTC. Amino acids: CASSFTSGGAVGEQFF.

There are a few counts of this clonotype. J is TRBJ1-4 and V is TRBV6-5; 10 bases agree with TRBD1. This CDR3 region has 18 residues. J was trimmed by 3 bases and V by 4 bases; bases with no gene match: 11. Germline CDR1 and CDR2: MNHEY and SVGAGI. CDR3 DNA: TGTGCCAGCAGTTTTCGCGGACAGGGGGTCATGCCTAATGAAAAACTGTTTTTT. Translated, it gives CASSFRGQGVMPNEKLFF.

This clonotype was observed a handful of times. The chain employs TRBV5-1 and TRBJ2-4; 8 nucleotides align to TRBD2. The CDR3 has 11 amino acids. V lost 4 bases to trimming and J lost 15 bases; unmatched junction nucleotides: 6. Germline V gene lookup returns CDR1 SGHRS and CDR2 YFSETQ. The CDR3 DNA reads TGCGCCAGCAGCCCGGGAGGGACACTGTACTTC. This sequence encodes CASSPGGTLYF.

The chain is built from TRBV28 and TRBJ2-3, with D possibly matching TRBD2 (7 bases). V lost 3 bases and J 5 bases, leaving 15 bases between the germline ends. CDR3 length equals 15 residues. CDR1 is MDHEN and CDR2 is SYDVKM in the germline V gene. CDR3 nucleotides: TGTGCCAGCAGTTTGGGGGCGGGGGACCGAGATACGCAGTATTTT. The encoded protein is CASSLGAGDRDTQYF.

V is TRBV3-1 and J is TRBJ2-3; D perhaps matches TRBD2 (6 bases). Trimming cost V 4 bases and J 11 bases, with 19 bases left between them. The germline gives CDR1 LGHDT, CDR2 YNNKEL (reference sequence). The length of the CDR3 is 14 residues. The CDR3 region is CASSLGTLSGKQYF. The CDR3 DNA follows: TGTGCCAGCAGCCTCGGGACTCTGTCCGGGAAGCAGTATTTT.

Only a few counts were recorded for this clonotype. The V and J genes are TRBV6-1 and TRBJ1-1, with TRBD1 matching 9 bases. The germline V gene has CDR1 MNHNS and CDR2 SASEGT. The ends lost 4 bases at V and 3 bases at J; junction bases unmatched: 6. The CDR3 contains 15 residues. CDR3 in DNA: TGTGCCAGCAGTGGACAGGGGGGTTTATACACTGAAGCTTTCTTT. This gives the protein CASSGQGGLYTEAFF.

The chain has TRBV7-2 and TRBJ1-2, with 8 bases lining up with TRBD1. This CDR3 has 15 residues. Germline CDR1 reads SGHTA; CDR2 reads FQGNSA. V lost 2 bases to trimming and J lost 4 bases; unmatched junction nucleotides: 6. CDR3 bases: TGTGCCAGCAGCTTAACGCCGGGGACAGGCTATGGCTACACCTTC. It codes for CASSLTPGTGYGYTF.

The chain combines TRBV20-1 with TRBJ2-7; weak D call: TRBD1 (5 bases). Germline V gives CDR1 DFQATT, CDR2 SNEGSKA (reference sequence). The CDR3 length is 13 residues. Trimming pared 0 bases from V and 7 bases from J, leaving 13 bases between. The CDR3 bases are TGCAGTGCTAGAGATTACAAAGCAGGGGAGCAGTACTTC. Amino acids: CSARDYKAGEQYF.

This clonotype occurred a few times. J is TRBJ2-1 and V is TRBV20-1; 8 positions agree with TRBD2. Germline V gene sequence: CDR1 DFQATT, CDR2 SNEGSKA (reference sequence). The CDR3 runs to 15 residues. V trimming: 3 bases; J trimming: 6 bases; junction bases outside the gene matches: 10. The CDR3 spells CSARAPGGGGNEQFF. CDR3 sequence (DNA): TGCAGTGCTAGGGCCCCGGGAGGGGGAGGCAATGAGCAGTTCTTC.

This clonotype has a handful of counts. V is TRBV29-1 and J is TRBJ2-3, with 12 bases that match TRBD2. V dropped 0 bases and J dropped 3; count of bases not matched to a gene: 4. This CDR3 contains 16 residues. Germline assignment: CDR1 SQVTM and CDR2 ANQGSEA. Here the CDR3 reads CSVEDRLAGVTDTQYF. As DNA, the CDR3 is TGCAGCGTTGAAGATCGACTAGCGGGAGTTACAGATACGCAGTATTTT.

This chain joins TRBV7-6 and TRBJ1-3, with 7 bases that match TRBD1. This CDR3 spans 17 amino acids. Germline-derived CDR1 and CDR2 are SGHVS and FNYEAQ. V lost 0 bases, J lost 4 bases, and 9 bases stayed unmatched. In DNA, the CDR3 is TGTGCCAGCAGCTTAGCTGTACAACGGACAGGAGGAAACACCATATATTTT. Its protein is CASSLAVQRTGGNTIYF.

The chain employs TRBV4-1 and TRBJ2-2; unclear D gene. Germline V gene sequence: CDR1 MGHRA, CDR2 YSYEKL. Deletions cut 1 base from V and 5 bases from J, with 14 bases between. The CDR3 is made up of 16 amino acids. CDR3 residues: CASSQALATITGELFF. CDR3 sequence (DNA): TGCGCCAGCAGCCAAGCCCTTGCGACGATTACCGGGGAGCTGTTTTTT.

Here the CDR3 reads CASSQVGGGEQFF. In DNA form, the CDR3 reads TGTGCCAGCAGCCAAGTGGGAGGGGGTGAGCAGTTCTTC. The rearrangement links TRBV3-1 to TRBJ2-1; TRBD2 is a possible D gene (7 bases). Looked up from germline, CDR1 is LGHDT and CDR2 is YNNKEL (reference sequence). The V end was cut by 1 base, the J end by 9 bases, with 10 bases between. The CDR3 contains 13 residues.

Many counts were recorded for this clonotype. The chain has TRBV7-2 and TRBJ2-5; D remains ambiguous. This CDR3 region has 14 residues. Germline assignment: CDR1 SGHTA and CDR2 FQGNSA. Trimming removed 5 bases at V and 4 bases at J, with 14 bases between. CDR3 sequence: CASSQNKGRETQYF. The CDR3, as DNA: TGTGCCAGCAGCCAAAATAAGGGTAGAGAGACCCAGTACTTC.

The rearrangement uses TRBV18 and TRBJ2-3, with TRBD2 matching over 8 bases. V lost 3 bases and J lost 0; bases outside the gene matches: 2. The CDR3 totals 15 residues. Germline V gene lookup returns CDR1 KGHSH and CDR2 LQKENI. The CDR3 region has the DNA TGTGCCAGCTCACCGGGACTAGTTAGCACAGATACGCAGTATTTT. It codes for CASSPGLVSTDTQYF.

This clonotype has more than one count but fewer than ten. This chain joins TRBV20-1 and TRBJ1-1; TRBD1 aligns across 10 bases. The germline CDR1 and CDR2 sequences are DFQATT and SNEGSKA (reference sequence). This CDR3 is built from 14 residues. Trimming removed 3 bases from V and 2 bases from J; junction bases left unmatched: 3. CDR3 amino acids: CSASGDRGNTEAFF. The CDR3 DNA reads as TGCAGTGCTAGCGGGGACAGGGGAAACACTGAAGCTTTCTTT.

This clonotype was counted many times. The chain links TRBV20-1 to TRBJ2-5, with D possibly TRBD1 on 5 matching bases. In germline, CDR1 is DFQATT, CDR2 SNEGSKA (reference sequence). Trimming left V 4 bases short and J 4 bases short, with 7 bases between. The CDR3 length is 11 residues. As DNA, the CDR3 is TGCAGTGCTATTAGGGGAGAGACCCAGTACTTC. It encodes CSAIRGETQYF.

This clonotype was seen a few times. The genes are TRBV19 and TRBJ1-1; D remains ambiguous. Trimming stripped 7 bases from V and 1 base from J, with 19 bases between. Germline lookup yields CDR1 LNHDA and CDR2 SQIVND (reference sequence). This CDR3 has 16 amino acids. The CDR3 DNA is TGTGCCAGTAATTGGGTAGGGAGAGGGCAGAACACTGAAGCTTTCTTT. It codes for CASNWVGRGQNTEAFF.

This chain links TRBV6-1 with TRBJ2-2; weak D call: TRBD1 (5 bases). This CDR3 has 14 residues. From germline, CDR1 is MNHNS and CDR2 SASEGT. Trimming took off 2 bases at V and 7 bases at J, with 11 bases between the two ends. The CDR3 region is CASSESRTSGELFF. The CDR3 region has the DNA TGTGCCAGCAGTGAAAGTAGGACAAGCGGGGAGCTGTTTTTT.

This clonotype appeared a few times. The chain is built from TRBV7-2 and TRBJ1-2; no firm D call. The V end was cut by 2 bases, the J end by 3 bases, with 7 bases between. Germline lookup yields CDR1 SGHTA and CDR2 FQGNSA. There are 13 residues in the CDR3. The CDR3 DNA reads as TGTGCCAGCAGCTTACAGATGGACTATGGCTACACCTTC. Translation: CASSLQMDYGYTF.